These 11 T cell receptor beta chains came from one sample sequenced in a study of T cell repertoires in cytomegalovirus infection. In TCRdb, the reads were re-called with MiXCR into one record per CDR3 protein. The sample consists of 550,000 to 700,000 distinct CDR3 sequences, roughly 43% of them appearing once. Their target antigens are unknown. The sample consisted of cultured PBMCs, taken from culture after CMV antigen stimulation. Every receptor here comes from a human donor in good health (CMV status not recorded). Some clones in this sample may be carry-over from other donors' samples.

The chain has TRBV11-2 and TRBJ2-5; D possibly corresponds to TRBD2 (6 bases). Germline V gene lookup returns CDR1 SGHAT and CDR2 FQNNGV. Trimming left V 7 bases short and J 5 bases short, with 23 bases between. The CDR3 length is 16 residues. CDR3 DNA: TGTGCCAGCACCCTACCACCGGGACTGGGGGTTGAGACCCAGTACTTC. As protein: CASTLPPGLGVETQYF.

Written as DNA, the CDR3 is TGTGCCTGGAGTAGGAGAACCTACAATGAGCAGTTCTTC. This sequence encodes CAWSRRTYNEQFF. This rearrangement joins TRBV30 to TRBJ2-1; no clear D gene. CDR3 length: 13 amino acids. Trimming took 2 bases from V and 2 from J, leaving 7 bases between them. Germline lookup yields CDR1 GTSNPN and CDR2 SVGIG (reference sequence).

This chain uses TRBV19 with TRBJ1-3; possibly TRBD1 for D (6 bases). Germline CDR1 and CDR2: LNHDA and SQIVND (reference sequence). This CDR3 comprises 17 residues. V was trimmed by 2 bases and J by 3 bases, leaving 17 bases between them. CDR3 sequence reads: CASSIRGTRNIGNTIYF. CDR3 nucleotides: TGTGCCAGTAGTATACGGGGGACAAGAAACATTGGAAACACCATATATTTT.

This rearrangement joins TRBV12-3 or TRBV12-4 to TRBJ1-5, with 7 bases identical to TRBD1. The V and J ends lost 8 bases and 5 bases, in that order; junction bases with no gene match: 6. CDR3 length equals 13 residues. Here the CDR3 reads CASGDREDQPQHF. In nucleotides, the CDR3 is TGTGCCAGCGGTGACAGGGAGGATCAGCCCCAGCATTTT.

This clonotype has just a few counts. This CDR3 is CASSPPPRTPDTQYF. CDR3 in DNA: TGTGCCAGCAGTCCCCCACCTCGAACGCCAGATACGCAGTATTTT. The chain carries TRBV6-1 and TRBJ2-3; the D is unclear. The CDR3 spans 15 residues. Germline CDR1 and CDR2: MNHNS and SASEGT. Trimming stripped 5 bases from V and 4 bases from J, with 16 bases between.

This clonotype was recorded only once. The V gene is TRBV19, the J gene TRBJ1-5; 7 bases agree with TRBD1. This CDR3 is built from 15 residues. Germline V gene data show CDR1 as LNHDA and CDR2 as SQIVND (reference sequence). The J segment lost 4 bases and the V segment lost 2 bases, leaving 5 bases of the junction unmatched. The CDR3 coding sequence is TGTGCCAGTAGTATACTTGACAGGGAGAATCAGCCCCAGCATTTT. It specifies CASSILDRENQPQHF.

The CDR3 DNA sequence: TGTGCCAGCTCGGTAGGCAGCCACAATTCACCCCTCCACTTT. Amino acids: CASSVGSHNSPLHF. The chain combines TRBV14 with TRBJ1-6; D remains unclear. Trimming cost V 8 bases and J 7 bases, with 15 bases left between them. The length of the CDR3 is 14 residues. Germline CDR1 SGHDN, CDR2 FVKESK.

In DNA form, the CDR3 reads TGTGCCAGCAGCGCAGGAACGGGACTAGCGGGGTTCACAGATACGCAGTATTTT. Residues: CASSAGTGLAGFTDTQYF. The chain combines TRBV7-8 with TRBJ2-3; TRBD2 matches 13 bases. The CDR3 consists of 18 residues. Germline-derived CDR1 and CDR2 are SGHVS and FQNEAQ. Trimming at V came to 5 bases and at J to 2 bases, leaving 10 bases not matched to a gene.

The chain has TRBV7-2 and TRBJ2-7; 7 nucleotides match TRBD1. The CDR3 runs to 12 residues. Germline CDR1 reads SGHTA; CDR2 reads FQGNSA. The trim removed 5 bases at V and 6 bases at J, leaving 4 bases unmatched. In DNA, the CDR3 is TGTGCCAGCAGCCGTTACAGGGGCGAGCAGTACTTC. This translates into CASSRYRGEQYF.

CDR3 sequence: CATSRDRGTAVNGYTF. The CDR3 DNA follows: TGTGCCACCAGCAGAGATCGCGGCACGGCGGTGAATGGCTACACCTTC. The chain employs TRBV15 and TRBJ1-2; the D is unclear. The V end was cut by 0 bases, the J end by 6 bases, with 17 bases between. The CDR3 is 16 residues long. Germline V gene sequence: CDR1 LNHNV, CDR2 YYDKDF (reference sequence).

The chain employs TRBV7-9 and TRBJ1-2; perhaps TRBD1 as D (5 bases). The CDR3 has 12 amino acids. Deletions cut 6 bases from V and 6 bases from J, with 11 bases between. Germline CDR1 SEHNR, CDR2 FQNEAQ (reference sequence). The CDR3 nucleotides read TGTGCCAGCAGTCGTTGGGGGAATGGCTACACCTTC. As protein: CASSRWGNGYTF.